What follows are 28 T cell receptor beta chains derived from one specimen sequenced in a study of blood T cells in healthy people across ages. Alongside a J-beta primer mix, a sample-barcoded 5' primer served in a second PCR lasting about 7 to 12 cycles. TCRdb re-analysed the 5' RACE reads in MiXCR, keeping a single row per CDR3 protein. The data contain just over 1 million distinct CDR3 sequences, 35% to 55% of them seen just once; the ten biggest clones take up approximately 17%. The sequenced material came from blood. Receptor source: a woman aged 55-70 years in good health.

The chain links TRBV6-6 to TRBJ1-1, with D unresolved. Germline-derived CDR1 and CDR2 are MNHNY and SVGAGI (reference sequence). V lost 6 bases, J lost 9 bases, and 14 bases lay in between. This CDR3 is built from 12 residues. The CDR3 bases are TGTGCCAGCAGGTCACCTCCCGGGAAAGCTTTCTTT. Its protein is CASRSPPGKAFF.

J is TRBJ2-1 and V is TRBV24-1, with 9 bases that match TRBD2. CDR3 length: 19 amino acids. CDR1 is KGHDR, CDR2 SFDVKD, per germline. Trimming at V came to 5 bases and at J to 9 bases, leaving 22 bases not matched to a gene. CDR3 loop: CATSGGPREGPSVGSEQFF. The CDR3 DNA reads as TGTGCCACCAGTGGGGGGCCGCGGGAGGGCCCCTCAGTAGGGAGTGAGCAGTTCTTC.

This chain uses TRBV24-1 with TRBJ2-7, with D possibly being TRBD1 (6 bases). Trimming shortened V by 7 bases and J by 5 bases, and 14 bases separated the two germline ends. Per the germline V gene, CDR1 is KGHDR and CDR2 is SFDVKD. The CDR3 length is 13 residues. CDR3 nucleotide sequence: TGTGCCACCAGCGAGACAGGTAGCCACGAGCAGTACTTC. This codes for CATSETGSHEQYF.

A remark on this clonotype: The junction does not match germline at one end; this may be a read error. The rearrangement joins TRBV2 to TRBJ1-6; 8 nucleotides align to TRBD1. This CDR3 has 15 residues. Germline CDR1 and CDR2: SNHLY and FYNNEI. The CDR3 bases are TGTGCCAGCAATGAAGGGGACAGGAATAATTCACCCCTCCACTTT. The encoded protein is CASNEGDRNNSPLHF.

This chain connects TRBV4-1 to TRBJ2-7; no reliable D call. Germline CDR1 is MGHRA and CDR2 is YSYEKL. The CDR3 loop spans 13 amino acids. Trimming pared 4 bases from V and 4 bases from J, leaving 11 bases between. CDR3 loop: CASSPPSLYEQYF. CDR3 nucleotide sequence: TGCGCCAGCAGCCCCCCCTCTTTATACGAGCAGTACTTC.

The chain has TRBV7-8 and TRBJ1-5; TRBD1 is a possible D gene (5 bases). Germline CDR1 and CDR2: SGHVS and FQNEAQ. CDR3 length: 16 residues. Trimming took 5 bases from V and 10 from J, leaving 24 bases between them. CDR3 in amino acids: CASSPRFRGSREPQHF. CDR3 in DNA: TGTGCCAGCAGCCCCAGATTTCGGGGCTCCAGAGAACCCCAGCATTTT. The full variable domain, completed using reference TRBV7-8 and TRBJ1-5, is GAGVSQSPRYKVAKRGQDVALRCDPISGHVSLFWYQQALGQGPEFLTYFQNEAQLDKSGLPSDRFFAERPEGSVSTLKIQRTQQEDSAVYLCASSPRFRGSREPQHFGDGTRLSIL.

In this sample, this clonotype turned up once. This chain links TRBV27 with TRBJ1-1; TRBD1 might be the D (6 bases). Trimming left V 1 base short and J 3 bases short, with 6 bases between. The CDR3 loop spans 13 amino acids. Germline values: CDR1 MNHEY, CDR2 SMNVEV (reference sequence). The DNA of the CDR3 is TGTGCCAGCAGTTTATACAGGGACACTGAAGCTTTCTTT. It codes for CASSLYRDTEAFF.

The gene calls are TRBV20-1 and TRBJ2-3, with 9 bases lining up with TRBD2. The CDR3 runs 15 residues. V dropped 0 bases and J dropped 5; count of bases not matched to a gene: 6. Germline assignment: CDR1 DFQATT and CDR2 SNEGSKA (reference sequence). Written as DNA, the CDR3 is TGCAGTGCTAGAGAAGTTGGCGGGAGGGGAGATACGCAGTATTTT. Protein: CSAREVGGRGDTQYF.

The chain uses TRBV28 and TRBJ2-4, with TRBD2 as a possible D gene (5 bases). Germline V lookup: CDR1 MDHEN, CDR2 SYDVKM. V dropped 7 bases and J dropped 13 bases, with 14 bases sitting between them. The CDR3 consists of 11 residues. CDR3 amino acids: CASILGGEQYF. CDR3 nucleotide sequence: TGTGCCAGCATCCTAGGTGGGGAGCAGTACTTC.

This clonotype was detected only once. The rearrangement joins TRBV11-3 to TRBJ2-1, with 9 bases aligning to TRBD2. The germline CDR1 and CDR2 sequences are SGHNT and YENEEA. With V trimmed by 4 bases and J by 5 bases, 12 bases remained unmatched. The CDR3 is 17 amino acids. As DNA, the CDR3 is TGTGCCAGCAGCTCCGAATTGGCGGGAGGGCCCCACAATGAGCAGTTCTTC. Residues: CASSSELAGGPHNEQFF.

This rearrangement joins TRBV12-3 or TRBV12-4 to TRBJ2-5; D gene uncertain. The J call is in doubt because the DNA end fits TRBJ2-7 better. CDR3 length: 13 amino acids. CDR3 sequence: CASSVYRSYEQYF. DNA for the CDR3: TGTGCCAGCAGTGTATACAGATCCTACGAGCAGTACTTC.

Written as DNA, the CDR3 is TGTGCCAGCAGCTTAAGTAGCGGGAGCGGCGATGAGCAGTACTTC. It codes for CASSLSSGSGDEQYF. The V and J genes are TRBV7-3 and TRBJ2-7; 9 positions agree with TRBD2. CDR3 length: 15 amino acids. The V and J ends lost 1 base and 7 bases, in that order; junction bases with no gene match: 8. Per the germline V gene, CDR1 is SGHTA and CDR2 is FQGTGA.

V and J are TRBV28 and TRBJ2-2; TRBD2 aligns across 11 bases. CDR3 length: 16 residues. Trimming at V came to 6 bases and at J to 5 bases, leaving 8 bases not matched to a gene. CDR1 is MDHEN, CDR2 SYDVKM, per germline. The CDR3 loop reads CASSKTSGMLTGELFF. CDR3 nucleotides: TGTGCCAGCAGCAAGACTAGCGGGATGCTTACCGGGGAGCTGTTTTTT.

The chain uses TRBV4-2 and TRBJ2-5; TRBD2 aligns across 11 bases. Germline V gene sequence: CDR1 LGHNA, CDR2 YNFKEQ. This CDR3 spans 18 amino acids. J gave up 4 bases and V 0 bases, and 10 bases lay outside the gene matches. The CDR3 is CASSQELAGGPLVETQYF. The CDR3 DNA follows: TGTGCCAGCAGCCAAGAGCTAGCGGGAGGCCCTTTAGTAGAGACCCAGTACTTC.

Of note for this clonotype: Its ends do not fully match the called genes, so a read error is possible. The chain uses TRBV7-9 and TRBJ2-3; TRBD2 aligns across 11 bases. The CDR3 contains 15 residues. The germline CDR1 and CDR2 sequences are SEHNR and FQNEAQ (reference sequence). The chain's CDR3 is CASSLAGGTTDTQYF. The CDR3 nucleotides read TGTGCCAGCAGCCTAGCGGGGGGAACGACAGATACGCAGTATTTT.

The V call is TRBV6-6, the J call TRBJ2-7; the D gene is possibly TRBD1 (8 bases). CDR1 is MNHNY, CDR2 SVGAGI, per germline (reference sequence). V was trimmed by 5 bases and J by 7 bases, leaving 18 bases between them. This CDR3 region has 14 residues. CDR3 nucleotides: TGTGCCAGCAGTAAAGGACAGGGAGGGGATGAGCAGTACTTC. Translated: CASSKGQGGDEQYF.

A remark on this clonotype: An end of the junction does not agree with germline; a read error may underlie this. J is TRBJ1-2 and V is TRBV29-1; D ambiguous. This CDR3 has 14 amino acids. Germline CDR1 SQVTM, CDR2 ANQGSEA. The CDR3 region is CSVGPLGANYGHTF. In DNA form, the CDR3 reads TGCAGCGTGGGTCCGTTAGGAGCTAACTATGGCCACACCTTC. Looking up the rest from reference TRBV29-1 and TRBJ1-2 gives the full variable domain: SAVISQKPSRDICQRGTSLTIQCQVDSQVTMMFWYRQQPGQSLTLIATANQGSEATYESGFVIDKFPISRPNLTFSTLTVSNMSPEDSSIYLCSVGPLGANYGHTFGSGTRLTVV.

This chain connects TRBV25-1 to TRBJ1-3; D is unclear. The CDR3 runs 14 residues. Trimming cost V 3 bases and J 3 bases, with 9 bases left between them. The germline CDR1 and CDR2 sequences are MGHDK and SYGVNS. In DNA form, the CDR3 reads TGTGCCAGCAGTGACGCCTTCATTGGAAACACCATATATTTT. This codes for CASSDAFIGNTIYF.

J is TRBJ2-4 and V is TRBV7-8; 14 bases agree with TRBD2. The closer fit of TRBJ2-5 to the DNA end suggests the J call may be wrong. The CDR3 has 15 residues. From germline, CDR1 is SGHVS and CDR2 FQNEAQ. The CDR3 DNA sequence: TGTGCCAGCAGCTCCAGGACTAGCGGGGGGGAGACCCAGTACTTC. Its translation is CASSSRTSGGETQYF.

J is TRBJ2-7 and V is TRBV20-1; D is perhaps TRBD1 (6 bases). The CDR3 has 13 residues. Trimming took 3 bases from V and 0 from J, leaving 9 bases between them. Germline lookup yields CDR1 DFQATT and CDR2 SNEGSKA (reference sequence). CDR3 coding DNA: TGCAGTGCTAGGGACAGTAACTCCTACGAGCAGTACTTC. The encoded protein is CSARDSNSYEQYF.

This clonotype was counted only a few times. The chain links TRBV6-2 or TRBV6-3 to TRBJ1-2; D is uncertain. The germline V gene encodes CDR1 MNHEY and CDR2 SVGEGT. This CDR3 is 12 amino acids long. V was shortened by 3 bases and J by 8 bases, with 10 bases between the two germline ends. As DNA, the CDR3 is TGTGCCAGCAGTTATCACCGAGAAGGCTACACCTTC. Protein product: CASSYHREGYTF.

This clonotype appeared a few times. In nucleotides, the CDR3 is TGTGCCAGCAGCTTAACCCCGGACTCCTACGAGCAGTACTTC. This encodes CASSLTPDSYEQYF. The V call is TRBV7-3, the J call TRBJ2-7; D call uncertain. CDR1 is SGHTA and CDR2 is FQGTGA in the germline V gene. V was pared by 0 bases and J by 0 bases, with 6 bases between. CDR3 size: 14 residues.

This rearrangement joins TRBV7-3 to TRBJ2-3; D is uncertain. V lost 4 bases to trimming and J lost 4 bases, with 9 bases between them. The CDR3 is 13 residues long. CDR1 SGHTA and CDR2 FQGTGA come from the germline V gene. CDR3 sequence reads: CASSSKDPDTQYF. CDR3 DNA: TGTGCCAGCAGCTCTAAGGACCCAGATACGCAGTATTTT. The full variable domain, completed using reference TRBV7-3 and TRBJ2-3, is GAGVSQTPSNKVTEKGKYVELRCDPISGHTALYWYRQSLGQGPEFLIYFQGTGAADDSGLPNDRFFAVRPEGSVSTLKIQRTERGDSAVYLCASSSKDPDTQYFGPGTRLTVL.

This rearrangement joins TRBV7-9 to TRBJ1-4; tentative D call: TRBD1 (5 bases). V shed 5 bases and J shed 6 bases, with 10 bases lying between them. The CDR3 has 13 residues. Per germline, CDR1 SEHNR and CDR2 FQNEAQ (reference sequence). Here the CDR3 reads CASSPTGDEKLFF. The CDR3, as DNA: TGTGCCAGCAGCCCTACAGGCGATGAAAAACTGTTTTTT.

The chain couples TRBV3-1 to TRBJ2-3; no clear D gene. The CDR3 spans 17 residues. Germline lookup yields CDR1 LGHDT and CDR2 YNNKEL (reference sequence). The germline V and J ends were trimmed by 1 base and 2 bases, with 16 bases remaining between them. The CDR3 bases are TGTGCCAGCAGCCAAGTCGCCGCTCGGAGCCTCACAGATACGCAGTATTTT. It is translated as CASSQVAARSLTDTQYF.

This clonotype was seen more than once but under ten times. CDR3 region: CASSLGKFTDTQYF. CDR3 DNA: TGTGCCAGCAGTTTAGGGAAGTTCACAGATACGCAGTATTTT. The chain joins TRBV27 to TRBJ2-3; D gene uncertain. From germline, CDR1 is MNHEY and CDR2 SMNVEV (reference sequence). V lost 2 bases and J lost 2, with 8 bases in between. This CDR3 region has 14 residues.

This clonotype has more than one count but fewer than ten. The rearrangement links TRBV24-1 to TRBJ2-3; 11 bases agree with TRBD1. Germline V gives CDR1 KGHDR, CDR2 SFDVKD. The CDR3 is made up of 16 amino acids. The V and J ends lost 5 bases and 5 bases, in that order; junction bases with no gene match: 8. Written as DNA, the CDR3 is TGTGCCACCAGTGGAGCTGGACAGGGGGCGAAAGATACGCAGTATTTT. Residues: CATSGAGQGAKDTQYF.

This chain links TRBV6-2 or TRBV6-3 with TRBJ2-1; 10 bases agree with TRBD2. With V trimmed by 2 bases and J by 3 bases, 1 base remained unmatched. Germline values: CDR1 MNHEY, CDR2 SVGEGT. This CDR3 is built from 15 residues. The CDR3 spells CASSYPSGGYNEQFF. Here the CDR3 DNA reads TGTGCCAGCAGTTACCCTAGCGGGGGCTACAATGAGCAGTTCTTC.